This TCR beta chain stems from a study of T cell repertoires in cytomegalovirus infection. This clonotype occurred many times. TCRdb analysed the reads with MiXCR anew, one entry per CDR3 protein. The sample lists about 310,000 distinct CDR3 sequences, under 20% occurring once. The CDR3 totals 11 residues. V was cut by 4 bases and J by 8 bases, with 7 bases left in between. CDR1 is SGHKS and CDR2 is YYEKEE in the germline V gene (reference sequence). The chain is built from TRBV5-5 and TRBJ2-1; D gene ambiguous. The sequenced material came from PBMCs. The receptor's source is a human donor in good health (CMV status not recorded). Some clones in this sample may be carry-over from other donors' samples. The DNA of the CDR3 is TGTGCCAGCAGCACCCAACATGAGCAGTTCTTC. Translated: CASSTQHEQFF.